These T cell receptor beta chains were read from a single sample in a study of response to subunit inactivated influenza vaccine. TCRdb fed the RT-PCR reads into MiXCR, producing one record per CDR3 protein. The sample holds 500,000 to 600,000 distinct CDR3 sequences, about 12% seen once. The specimen was PBMCs from blood, collected on the day of vaccination. The receptors were sampled from a man between 50 and 59 years old who received an inactivated influenza vaccine. Each CDR3 is given with its conserved first and last residue. The order of the fields is V gene, D gene, J gene, clone size, CDR3 protein, CDR3 DNA. A D gene is named only where the DNA matches it firmly. A row's size may be missing; if present it is once, few, many or a size class.

TRBV10-3	NA	TRBJ1-1	many	CAISSGTEAFF	TGTGCCATCAGTTCGGGAACTGAAGCTTTCTTT
TRBV2	NA	TRBJ2-3	many	CASRVSTDTQYF	TGTGCCAGCAGGGTCAGCACAGATACGCAGTATTTT
TRBV2	TRBD1	TRBJ2-4	few	CASSKTGTGVTAKNIQYF	TGTGCCAGCAGTAAGACCGGGACAGGGGTAACGGCCAAAAACATTCAGTACTTC
TRBV6-5	NA	TRBJ1-3	NA	CASSYSGGGNTIYF	TGTGCCAGCAGTTATTCCGGGGGTGGAAACACCATATATTTT
TRBV20-1	TRBD1	TRBJ1-5	few	CSARAPGQGYQPQHF	TGCAGTGCTAGGGCCCCCGGACAGGGTTATCAGCCCCAGCATTTT
TRBV12-3/TRBV12-4	TRBD1	TRBJ2-1	many	CASTRQGNEQFF	TGTGCCAGCACCAGACAGGGAAATGAGCAGTTCTTC
TRBV4-3	TRBD1	TRBJ1-2	many	CASSTRTGVGGYTF	TGCGCCAGCAGCACCCGGACAGGGGTTGGAGGCTACACCTTC
TRBV6-2/TRBV6-3	NA	TRBJ2-7	many	CASSSPLTDYEQYF	TGTGCCAGCAGTTCCCCCCTAACCGACTACGAGCAGTACTTC
TRBV28	TRBD2	TRBJ2-3	few	CASGFGIAGGSDTQYF	TGTGCCAGCGGTTTCGGGATAGCGGGAGGATCAGATACGCAGTATTTT
TRBV12-3/TRBV12-4	NA	TRBJ2-3	many	CASSLGGRNTQYF	TGTGCCAGCAGCCTTGGGGGGCGGAATACGCAGTATTTT
TRBV5-5	NA	TRBJ2-1	NA	CASSLGSSYDEQFF	TGTGCCAGCAGCTTAGGTTCTTCCTACGATGAGCAGTTCTTC
TRBV5-1	NA	TRBJ2-5	many	CASSGTSKTQETQYF	TGCGCCAGCAGCGGAACGAGTAAAACCCAAGAGACCCAGTACTTC
TRBV19	NA	TRBJ2-3	few	CASRDVASTDTQYF	TGTGCCAGTAGGGATGTAGCTAGCACAGATACGCAGTATTTT
TRBV13	NA	TRBJ2-5	NA	CASSFHRVQETQYF	TGTGCCAGCAGCTTCCACAGGGTTCAAGAGACCCAGTACTTC
TRBV7-9	TRBD2	TRBJ2-1	NA	CASSRSGRGLLDEQFF	TGTGCCAGCAGCCGGAGCGGGCGGGGGTTACTGGATGAGCAGTTCTTC
TRBV29-1	NA	TRBJ2-7	NA	CSVVGLSSAYGYEQYF	TGCAGCGTTGTTGGCCTTAGTTCGGCTTATGGCTACGAGCAGTACTTC
TRBV6-1	NA	TRBJ1-4	NA	CASSESSGRMREKLFF	TGTGCCAGCAGTGAATCCTCAGGTCGGATGCGCGAAAAACTGTTTTTT
TRBV28	TRBD1	TRBJ2-4	many	CASSRDGTGLAKNIQYF	TGTGCCAGCAGTCGAGATGGGACAGGCCTAGCCAAAAACATTCAGTACTTC
TRBV12-3/TRBV12-4	NA	TRBJ1-5	many	CASSPTDSNQPQHF	TGTGCCAGCAGCCCGACGGATAGCAATCAGCCCCAGCATTTT
TRBV5-1	NA	TRBJ1-5	many	CASTITGARIHQPQHF	TGCGCCAGCACTATCACGGGCGCAAGGATACATCAGCCCCAGCATTTT
TRBV28	TRBD2	TRBJ2-2	NA	CASNSIGLAGETNTGELFF	TGTGCCAGCAATTCGATAGGGCTAGCGGGAGAGACGAACACCGGGGAGCTGTTTTTT
TRBV5-6	NA	TRBJ2-6	NA	CASSMDGAAGLGSHGGANVLTF	TGTGCCAGCAGCATGGATGGGGCGGCGGGCCTAGGTTCCCATGGGGGGGCCAACGTCCTGACTTTC
TRBV20-1	NA	TRBJ1-6	NA	CSARARGEGYSPLHF	TGCAGTGCTAGAGCTCGGGGGGAAGGGTATTCACCCCTCCACTTT
TRBV7-2	TRBD1	TRBJ2-1	few	CASSLTGVSIGDEQFF	TGTGCCAGCAGCTTGACAGGGGTCAGCATCGGCGATGAGCAGTTCTTC
TRBV28	TRBD2	TRBJ2-5	many	CASSSPASGRNQETQYF	TGTGCCAGCAGTTCTCCGGCTAGCGGGAGAAACCAAGAGACCCAGTACTTC
TRBV4-3	TRBD2	TRBJ2-7	few	CASSREPGLSEQYF	TGCGCCAGCAGCCGCGAACCGGGACTATCCGAGCAGTACTTC
TRBV25-1	TRBD2	TRBJ2-7	NA	CASSRSGTSGSEQYF	TGTGCCAGCAGTCGGTCCGGGACTAGCGGTTCCGAGCAGTACTTC
TRBV29-1	NA	TRBJ2-1	many	CSGMGFSSYNEQFF	TGCAGCGGGATGGGGTTCTCCTCCTACAATGAGCAGTTCTTC
TRBV15	NA	TRBJ2-1	NA	CATSASSYNEQFF	TGTGCCACCAGCGCGAGCTCCTACAATGAGCAGTTCTTC
TRBV29-1	NA	TRBJ2-7	many	CSVEDTSSYEQYF	TGCAGCGTTGAGGACACCAGCTCCTACGAGCAGTACTTC
TRBV12-3/TRBV12-4	TRBD1	TRBJ2-7	NA	CASRGQETPYEQYF	TGTGCCAGCAGGGGACAGGAGACCCCCTACGAGCAGTACTTC
TRBV25-1	TRBD2	TRBJ2-1	many	CASRDSGRAFSSYNEQFF	TGTGCCAGCAGGGATAGCGGGAGGGCCTTCAGCTCCTACAATGAGCAGTTCTTC
TRBV29-1	TRBD1	TRBJ2-2	few	CSVEGSGQGARNGELFF	TGCAGCGTTGAAGGCTCCGGACAGGGGGCGCGGAACGGGGAGCTGTTTTTT
TRBV20-1	NA	TRBJ1-5	few	CSAGRGAQHF	TGCAGTGCTGGCCGTGGGGCCCAGCATTTT
TRBV5-1	TRBD1	TRBJ1-4	many	CASSLGTATNEKLFF	TGCGCCAGCAGCCTAGGGACAGCAACTAATGAAAAACTGTTTTTT
TRBV6-5	NA	TRBJ2-1	few	CASSYRSMTRMGYNEQFF	TGTGCCAGCAGTTACCGTTCCATGACTAGAATGGGCTACAATGAGCAGTTCTTC
TRBV7-2	NA	TRBJ2-7	NA	CASSLSSGLYEQYF	TGTGCCAGCAGCTTATCCAGCGGTCTCTACGAGCAGTACTTC
TRBV6-1	NA	TRBJ1-3	few	CASKPGTSGNTIYF	TGTGCCAGCAAACCCGGGACCTCTGGAAACACCATATATTTT
TRBV5-1	TRBD1	TRBJ2-7	few	CASSRDRERGEQYF	TGCGCCAGCAGCAGGGACAGGGAAAGGGGCGAGCAGTACTTC
TRBV11-2	TRBD1	TRBJ2-3	NA	CASSQIPSPGQTSDTQYF	TGTGCCAGCAGCCAAATTCCGTCTCCGGGACAGACTTCAGATACGCAGTATTTT
TRBV6-1	TRBD2	TRBJ2-7	NA	CASSNPGLAFYEQYF	TGTGCCAGCTCGAACCCGGGACTAGCGTTCTACGAGCAGTACTTC
TRBV7-8	NA	TRBJ2-5	few	CASSAQGWETQYF	TGTGCCAGCAGCGCACAGGGTTGGGAGACCCAGTACTTC
TRBV5-5	TRBD2	TRBJ2-3	many	CASSQGGLAGTDTQYF	TGTGCCAGCAGCCAAGGTGGACTAGCGGGGACAGATACGCAGTATTTT
TRBV4-3	TRBD1	TRBJ1-6	few	CASSVWTGEGSPLHF	TGCGCCAGCAGCGTCTGGACAGGGGAGGGATCACCCCTCCACTTT
TRBV7-9	NA	TRBJ2-2	NA	CASSTDWGGNTGELFF	TGTGCCAGCAGCACGGACTGGGGCGGGAACACCGGGGAGCTGTTTTTT
TRBV6-2/TRBV6-3	TRBD2	TRBJ2-7	NA	CASSYPPGLAGTYEQYF	TGTGCCAGCAGTTACCCCCCTGGGCTAGCGGGCACCTACGAGCAGTACTTC
TRBV6-1	TRBD2	TRBJ2-1	NA	CASSEAATGGNEQFF	TGTGCCAGCAGTGAAGCTGCCACGGGGGGGAATGAGCAGTTCTTC
TRBV12-3/TRBV12-4	NA	TRBJ2-7	many	CASTLTGPYEQYF	TGTGCCAGCACTTTGACAGGTCCCTACGAGCAGTACTTC
TRBV30	NA	TRBJ1-1	NA	CAWSIYTEAFF	TGTGCCTGGAGCATCTACACTGAAGCTTTCTTT
TRBV3-1	NA	TRBJ1-1	many	CASSPEGNTEAFF	TGTGCCAGCAGCCCCGAGGGGAACACTGAAGCTTTCTTT
TRBV3-1	TRBD2	TRBJ2-1	few	CASSPERESYNEQFF	TGTGCCAGCAGCCCGGAGCGGGAGTCCTACAATGAGCAGTTCTTC
TRBV28	TRBD2	TRBJ2-3	few	CASSLMVAGGTDTQYF	TGTGCCAGCAGTTTAATGGTAGCGGGGGGCACGGATACGCAGTATTTT
TRBV20-1	TRBD1	TRBJ2-6	few	CSAPQGALSGANVLTF	TGCAGTGCTCCTCAGGGGGCCCTCTCTGGGGCCAACGTCCTGACTTTC
TRBV12-3/TRBV12-4	NA	TRBJ2-5	few	CASSKTQATQYF	TGTGCCAGCAGCAAGACCCAGGCGACCCAGTACTTC
TRBV6-5	TRBD2	TRBJ2-3	few	CASSSLTSGRPRRTDTQYF	TGTGCCAGCAGTTCCCTTACTAGCGGGAGGCCAAGGCGAACAGATACGCAGTATTTT
TRBV6-5	NA	TRBJ1-5	few	CASSYGNDQPQHF	TGTGCCAGCAGTTACGGGAACGATCAGCCCCAGCATTTT
TRBV28	TRBD2	TRBJ2-6	NA	CASSLHGGGSGANVLTF	TGTGCCAGCAGTTTACACGGCGGGGGCTCTGGGGCCAACGTCCTGACTTTC
TRBV2	NA	TRBJ2-1	many	CASGTPGGEQFF	TGTGCCAGCGGGACCCCTGGGGGTGAGCAGTTCTTC